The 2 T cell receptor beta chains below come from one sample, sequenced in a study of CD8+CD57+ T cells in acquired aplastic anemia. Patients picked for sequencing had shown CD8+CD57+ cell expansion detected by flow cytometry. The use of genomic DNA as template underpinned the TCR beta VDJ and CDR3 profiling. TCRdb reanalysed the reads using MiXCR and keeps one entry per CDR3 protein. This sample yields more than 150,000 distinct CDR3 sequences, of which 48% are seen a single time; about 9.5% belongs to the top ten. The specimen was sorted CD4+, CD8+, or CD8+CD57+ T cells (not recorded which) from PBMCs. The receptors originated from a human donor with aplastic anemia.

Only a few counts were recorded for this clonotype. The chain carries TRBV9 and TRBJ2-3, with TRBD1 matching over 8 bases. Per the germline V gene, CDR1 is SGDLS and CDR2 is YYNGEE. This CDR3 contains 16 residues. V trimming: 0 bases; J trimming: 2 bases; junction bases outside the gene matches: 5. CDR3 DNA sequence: TGTGCCAGCAGCGTAGCCCCCAGGGGGCTCACAGATACGCAGTATTTT. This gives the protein CASSVAPRGLTDTQYF.

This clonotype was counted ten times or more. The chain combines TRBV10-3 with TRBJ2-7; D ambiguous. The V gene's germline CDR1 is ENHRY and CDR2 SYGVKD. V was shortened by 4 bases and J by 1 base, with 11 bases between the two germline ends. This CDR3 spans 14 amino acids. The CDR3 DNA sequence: TGTGCCATCAGTGTGGCAACCCAATCCTACGAGCAGTACTTC. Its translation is CAISVATQSYEQYF.